These T cell receptor beta chains were read from a single sample in a study of T cell repertoires in cytomegalovirus infection. No antigen is known for these receptors. TCRdb analysed the reads with MiXCR anew, one entry per CDR3 protein. Here the sample spans some 560,000 distinct CDR3 sequences, 40% being singletons. The sequencing used cultured PBMCs, collected from culture after CMV antigen stimulation. The receptor set was obtained from a human donor in good health (CMV status not recorded). Some clones in this sample may be carry-over from other donors' samples. CDR3s include the opening cysteine and the closing phenylalanine or tryptophan. Fields, in order: D gene, clone size, J gene, V gene, CDR3 DNA, CDR3 protein. A D gene is named only where the DNA matches it firmly. Not all rows give a size; the values are once, few, many and, for expanded clones, a class.

>.|.|TRBJ1-1|TRBV5-5
TGTGCCAGCAGCGTGGGCGGGGTATACACTGAAGCTTTCTTT
CASSVGGVYTEAFF
>.|many|TRBJ2-7|TRBV7-2
TGTGCCAGCAGCCCCAACGGGGACCTGGAGTACTTC
CASSPNGDLEYF
>.|few|TRBJ1-4|TRBV7-2
TGTGCCAGCAGCCCTCCAGGGGTTAACGAAAAACTGTTTTTT
CASSPPGVNEKLFF
>.|.|TRBJ2-7|TRBV15
TGTGCCACCAGCAGAGAGTCTTTGGGGGACTACGAGCAGTACTTC
CATSRESLGDYEQYF
>.|.|TRBJ2-5|TRBV10-2
TGCGCCAGCAGTGAGAACCCCTCTAGAAACCAAGAGACCCAGTACTTC
CASSENPSRNQETQYF
>.|few|TRBJ2-2|TRBV7-2
TGTGCCAGCAGCTTAGAACCCGGGATCTCCGGGGAGCTGTTTTTT
CASSLEPGISGELFF
>TRBD2|.|TRBJ2-7|TRBV20-1
TGCAGTGCTCTAGCGGGAGGTACCTACGAGCAGTACTTC
CSALAGGTYEQYF
>TRBD2|.|TRBJ2-5|TRBV10-3
TGTGCCATCAGCAAACTAGCGGAAGAGACCCAGTACTTC
CAISKLAEETQYF
>TRBD1|few|TRBJ2-7|TRBV11-2
TGTGCCAGCAGCGGAGGGACAGGGATGTACGAGCAGTACTTC
CASSGGTGMYEQYF
>.|.|TRBJ2-7|TRBV7-9
TGTGCCAGCAGCCCTCCGCGAGGGACTCCCTTTCTCGAGCAGTACTTC
CASSPPRGTPFLEQYF
>TRBD2|.|TRBJ2-3|TRBV20-1
TGCAGTGCTAGTCGGCTAGCGGACGATACGCAGTATTTT
CSASRLADDTQYF
>TRBD1|.|TRBJ1-1|TRBV18
TGTGCCAGCTCACCCGGATGGGGACAGGAAGCTTTCTTT
CASSPGWGQEAFF
>.|.|TRBJ2-3|TRBV7-9
TGTGCCAGCAGCCTACCTGCATTCACAGATACGCAGTATTTT
CASSLPAFTDTQYF
>TRBD1|.|TRBJ2-5|TRBV5-5
TGTGCCAGCAGCTTACAGGGGTGGGCGGAAGAGACCCAGTACTTC
CASSLQGWAEETQYF
>.|.|TRBJ2-2|TRBV7-2
TGTGCCAGCAGCTTAGCTTCCAATCCGGGCCCAACGTACGGGGAGCTGTTTTTT
CASSLASNPGPTYGELFF
>TRBD1|.|TRBJ1-2|TRBV12-3/TRBV12-4
TGTGCCAGCAGTCCTCAGGGGGTAGATGGCTACACCTTC
CASSPQGVDGYTF
>.|.|TRBJ2-3|TRBV4-1
TGCGCCAGCAGCCAAGACATGTACACAGATACGCAGTATTTT
CASSQDMYTDTQYF
>.|.|TRBJ2-5|TRBV18
TGTGCCAGCTCACCCGAGGGGCAGGAGACCCAGTACTTC
CASSPEGQETQYF
>TRBD1|.|TRBJ2-7|TRBV7-8
TGTGCCAGCAGCCCCAAGGCCACAGGGGGCCCCCGTAGATCCCACGAGCAGTACTTC
CASSPKATGGPRRSHEQYF
>TRBD2|.|TRBJ2-1|TRBV28
TGTGCCAGCAGTTTAAGTCCCGGGACTAGCGGGAGAAATGAGCAGTTCTTC
CASSLSPGTSGRNEQFF
>.|.|TRBJ1-2|TRBV12-3/TRBV12-4
TGTGCCAGCAGTCCCCGGTTATCTAACTATGGCTACACCTTC
CASSPRLSNYGYTF
>.|.|TRBJ2-7|TRBV12-5
TGTGCTAGTGGTTTAAGGGGGACCTACGAGCAGTACTTC
CASGLRGTYEQYF
>.|.|TRBJ2-3|TRBV12-5
TGTGCTAGTGCCAACCCCCCAGTGACAGATACGCAGTATTTT
CASANPPVTDTQYF
>.|.|TRBJ2-7|TRBV7-9
TGTGCCAGCAGCTCACGTAGTCGGAGGATTTACGAGCAGTACTTC
CASSSRSRRIYEQYF
>.|.|TRBJ1-2|TRBV7-3
TGTGCCAGCAGCTTACACGACCCCCCTAACTATGGCTACACCTTC
CASSLHDPPNYGYTF
>.|.|TRBJ1-1|TRBV2
TGTGCCAGCAGTGAACCCAGACCTATGAACACTGAAGCTTTCTTT
CASSEPRPMNTEAFF
>TRBD2|few|TRBJ2-5|TRBV5-1
TGCGCCAGCAGCTCTGGGGCGGGGGGGAAAGAGACCCAGTACTTC
CASSSGAGGKETQYF
>TRBD2|few|TRBJ2-1|TRBV25-1
TGTGCCAGCAGTGACGACAAAGCCGGGGGGAATGAGCAGTTCTTC
CASSDDKAGGNEQFF
>.|few|TRBJ2-3|TRBV5-4
TGTGCCAGCAGCCGGGGGTTGGGCGGGTCCTCAGATACGCAGTATTTT
CASSRGLGGSSDTQYF
>.|few|TRBJ1-5|TRBV6-5
TGTGCCAGCAGTGCCCGAACAGGGAATCAGCCCCAGCATTTT
CASSARTGNQPQHF
>.|once|TRBJ1-5|TRBV19
TGTGCCAGTACCTACGACCTGAAGGGAAAGCCCCAGCATTTT
CASTYDLKGKPQHF
>TRBD2|.|TRBJ2-7|TRBV7-9
TGTGCCAGCAGCCCCCTCGGGGCTAGCGGGAGGTCGGGGCAGTACTTC
CASSPLGASGRSGQYF
>.|few|TRBJ1-6|TRBV28
TGTGCCAGCAGTTCTACGACATATTATAATTCACCCCTCCACTTT
CASSSTTYYNSPLHF
>TRBD2|.|TRBJ2-7|TRBV11-2
TGTGCCAGCAGCTCGTTGCGGGGGACCTACGAGCAGTACTTC
CASSSLRGTYEQYF
>TRBD1|.|TRBJ2-7|TRBV28
TGTGCCAGCAGTCCCGACAGGGGGACCTACGAGCAGTACTTC
CASSPDRGTYEQYF
>TRBD2|.|TRBJ2-7|TRBV10-3
TGTGCCATCAGTGGGTCACTCGGACTAGCGGAAAACTACGAGCAGTACTTC
CAISGSLGLAENYEQYF
>.|few|TRBJ1-1|TRBV7-8
TGTGCCAGCAGCTTTATTCCAGGGGAGGCCTTGAACACTGAAGCTTTCTTT
CASSFIPGEALNTEAFF
>TRBD2|few|TRBJ2-1|TRBV7-2
TGTGCCAGCAGCTTGAGCGGGAGGGCCGAGAATGAGCAGTTCTTC
CASSLSGRAENEQFF
>TRBD1|once|TRBJ2-7|TRBV4-1
TGCGCCAGCAGCCAAGGTTTTGGGGACAGGGACAACGAGCAGTACTTC
CASSQGFGDRDNEQYF
>.|.|TRBJ2-1|TRBV6-5
TGTGCCAGCAGTTACTACGGACTGGATTACAATGAGCAGTTCTTC
CASSYYGLDYNEQFF
>TRBD1|few|TRBJ1-1|TRBV7-8
TGTGCCAGCAGCACTTCCGGGACAGGGGAGCAGGCTTTCTTT
CASSTSGTGEQAFF
>TRBD1|.|TRBJ1-2|TRBV14
TGTGCCAGCAGCCAAGAGACAGGGATTTATGGCTACACCTTC
CASSQETGIYGYTF
>.|.|TRBJ1-1|TRBV6-2/TRBV6-3
TGTGCCAGCAGTTACCACCCGCCCTGGGGACCCAAGAACACTGAAGCTTTCTTT
CASSYHPPWGPKNTEAFF
>.|once|TRBJ2-2|TRBV7-9
TGTGCCAGCAGCCCAATAATGCGTGCGAACACCGGGGAGCTGTTTTTT
CASSPIMRANTGELFF
>.|.|TRBJ2-7|TRBV11-2
TGTGCCAGCAGCTTAATTCGTCAGGGCTCGACCTACGAGCAGTACTTC
CASSLIRQGSTYEQYF
>.|.|TRBJ1-1|TRBV5-1
TGCGCCAGCAGGTTCGGGACCGAAGCTTTCTTT
CASRFGTEAFF
>.|.|TRBJ2-1|TRBV7-2
TGTGCCAGCAGCACACCCGATGGGCTAGCGCCTTCCTACAATGAGCAGTTCTTC
CASSTPDGLAPSYNEQFF
>.|few|TRBJ1-1|TRBV7-6
TGTGCCAGCAGCTTCTTTCCGAACACTGAAGCTTTCTTT
CASSFFPNTEAFF
>TRBD1|.|TRBJ1-2|TRBV7-1
TGTGCCAGCAGAGAGGGGGCAATTGGCTGCACCTTC
CASREGAIGCTF
>.|.|TRBJ2-1|TRBV14
TGTGCCAGCAGCCCCTGGACGGGTGGCGATGAGCAGTTCTTC
CASSPWTGGDEQFF
>.|.|TRBJ1-2|TRBV2
TGTGCCAGCAGTTCGGGAGGTCGCAGGGGATACGGCTACACCTTC
CASSSGGRRGYGYTF
>.|.|TRBJ1-6|TRBV13
TGTGCCAGCAGCTGGGTCGGGTCTAATTCACCCCTCCACTTT
CASSWVGSNSPLHF
>.|few|TRBJ2-7|TRBV12-3/TRBV12-4
TGTGCCAGCAGTTTAGCGCGCGGGCTGGTAGACGAGCAGTACTTC
CASSLARGLVDEQYF
>.|.|TRBJ2-3|TRBV28
TGTGCCAGCAGACCGAAGTTTGATACGCAGTATTTT
CASRPKFDTQYF